The 15 T cell receptor beta chains listed next were all sequenced from one sample in a study of blood T cell repertoires in COVID-19 (TCRdb year 2020). The method was the immunoSEQ multiplex PCR assay. Imported from immuneACCESS, the table was reduced by TCRdb to in-frame sequences with V and J called. These copies leave out some clones; in studies compared against another copy, an unresolved V gene accounts for under half, and the cause of the remainder is not known. The sample yields 350,000 to 500,000 clones; more than 70% were counted once. The ten largest account for roughly 1.4% of the sample. Sequenced input: PBMCs or T cells enriched from blood (not recorded which). These receptors all stem from a woman between 18 and 30 years old who had been exposed to COVID-19.

The chain employs TRBV12-3 or TRBV12-4 and TRBJ1-2; possible D gene TRBD1, 5 bases. V was pared by 8 bases and J by 4 bases, with 14 bases between. The CDR3 totals 13 residues. The chain's CDR3 is CASWGGPIYGYTF. CDR3 in DNA: TGTGCCAGCTGGGGCGGACCCATCTATGGCTACACCTTC.

This chain connects TRBV29-1 to TRBJ2-3; 9 positions agree with TRBD1. Germline V gene data show CDR1 as SQVTM and CDR2 as ANQGSEA. The CDR3 spans 13 residues. V lost 6 bases and J lost 2; bases outside the gene matches: 3. The CDR3 region has the DNA TGCAGCGTCACAGGGGGCATCACAGATACGCAGTATTTT. This codes for CSVTGGITDTQYF.

The chain links TRBV6-1 to TRBJ2-7, with 9 bases that match TRBD1. The CDR3 is 15 residues long. The V and J ends lost 2 bases and 2 bases, in that order; junction bases with no gene match: 4. The germline V gene encodes CDR1 MNHNS and CDR2 SASEGT. The CDR3: CASSERGQGPYEQYF. In DNA, the CDR3 is TGTGCCAGCAGTGAAAGGGGACAGGGACCCTACGAGCAGTACTTC.

The chain carries TRBV4-3 and TRBJ2-3; 7 bases agree with TRBD1. With V trimmed by 4 bases and J by 0 bases, 4 bases remained unmatched. This CDR3 spans 15 amino acids. CDR1 and CDR2 from the germline V gene are LGHNA and YSLEER. The CDR3 sequence: CASSPLTGSTDTQYF. The CDR3 DNA reads TGCGCCAGCAGCCCCCTGACAGGGAGCACAGATACGCAGTATTTT.

The V and J genes are TRBV28 and TRBJ1-5; no reliable D call. The CDR3 runs 13 residues. Trimming left V 1 base short and J 8 bases short, with 9 bases between. CDR1 and CDR2 from the germline V gene are MDHEN and SYDVKM. In nucleotides, the CDR3 is TGTGCCAGCAGTTTATCCTTCTTTGAGCCCCAGCATTTT. Translating gives CASSLSFFEPQHF.

Points on this clone: Sequence at one end of the junction differs from germline and may be a read error. This chain connects TRBV27 to TRBJ1-6; 7 bases align to TRBD1. The germline V gene has CDR1 MNHEY and CDR2 SMNVEV (reference sequence). The CDR3 spans 15 residues. CDR3 nucleotide sequence: TGTGCCAGCACTTTAGGGGGCGACAATAATTCACCCCTCCACTTT. This translates into CASTLGGDNNSPLHF.

J is TRBJ1-2 and V is TRBV5-1, with D perhaps TRBD1 (6 bases). The V and J ends lost 4 bases and 7 bases respectively, with 20 bases between them. Germline lookup yields CDR1 SGHRS and CDR2 YFSETQ. The CDR3 spans 15 residues. The CDR3: CASSQEDSLTAGYTF. The DNA of the CDR3 is TGCGCCAGCAGCCAAGAGGACAGCCTCACGGCTGGCTACACCTTC.

V gene TRBV7-3 combines with J gene TRBJ1-2; 7 bases align to TRBD1. CDR1 is SGHTA and CDR2 is FQGTGA in the germline V gene. The CDR3 has 14 residues. Trimming took 4 bases from V and 2 from J; bases not matched to a gene: 4. CDR3 sequence (DNA): TGTGCCAGCAGCTCCACAGGGGTGAACTATGGCTACACCTTC. It is translated as CASSSTGVNYGYTF.

The chain uses TRBV5-1 and TRBJ2-2; D call uncertain. The germline V and J ends were trimmed by 2 bases and 3 bases, with 5 bases remaining between them. The CDR3 contains 13 residues. The germline V gene encodes CDR1 SGHRS and CDR2 YFSETQ. CDR3 sequence (DNA): TGCGCCAGCAGCTTTAGTGACACCGGGGAGCTGTTTTTT. It codes for CASSFSDTGELFF.

The gene calls are TRBV7-7 and TRBJ2-5; 12 bases fit TRBD2. J lost 5 bases, V lost 5 bases, and 6 bases had no gene match. CDR1 and CDR2 (germline): SSHAT, FNYEAQ (reference sequence). The CDR3 extends over 15 amino acids. The CDR3: CASSPRLAGEETQYF. For the CDR3, the DNA is TGTGCCAGCAGCCCCCGACTAGCGGGAGAGGAGACCCAGTACTTC.

The chain couples TRBV7-9 to TRBJ1-6; D remains ambiguous. Trimming cost V 4 bases and J 7 bases, with 14 bases left between them. The CDR3 sequence is 15 residues long. Germline CDR1 and CDR2: SEHNR and FQNEAQ (reference sequence). In DNA form, the CDR3 reads TGTGCCAGCAGCTCCCCGTTTGTAGTCAATTCACCCCTCCACTTT. Translated: CASSSPFVVNSPLHF.

The V and J genes are TRBV7-9 and TRBJ1-2; possible D gene TRBD1, 6 bases. This CDR3 has 13 residues. The V end was cut by 0 bases, the J end by 4 bases, with 6 bases between. The V gene's germline CDR1 is SEHNR and CDR2 FQNEAQ (reference sequence). CDR3 residues: CASSLADSYGYTF. The CDR3 nucleotides are TGTGCCAGCAGCTTAGCGGACAGCTATGGCTACACCTTC.

V is TRBV15 and J is TRBJ1-5; TRBD1 aligns across 9 bases. The CDR3 runs to 15 residues. The trim removed 3 bases at V and 6 bases at J, leaving 6 bases unmatched. Germline lookup yields CDR1 LNHNV and CDR2 YYDKDF (reference sequence). The CDR3 DNA is TGTGCCACCAGCAGGGGGACAGGGTCCTCTCAGCCCCAGCATTTT. Protein sequence: CATSRGTGSSQPQHF.

This clone was seen once. V usage is TRBV2 and J usage is TRBJ2-2, with 7 bases identical to TRBD2. The V gene's germline CDR1 is SNHLY and CDR2 FYNNEI. This CDR3 has 14 amino acids. V was clipped by 0 bases and J by 8 bases; unmatched bases: 3. This chain's CDR3 is CASSEAAGIGELFF. In nucleotides, the CDR3 is TGTGCCAGCAGTGAAGCAGCGGGGATTGGGGAGCTGTTTTTT. Full variable domain (rest looked up from reference TRBV2 and TRBJ2-2): EPEVTQTPSHQVTQMGQEVILRCVPISNHLYFYWYRQILGQKVEFLVSFYNNEISEKSEIFDDQFSVERPDGSNFTLKIRSTKLEDSAMYFCASSEAAGIGELFFGEGSRLTVL.

This clone has only one observation. This sequence joins TRBV28 and TRBJ1-6, with D possibly being TRBD1 (6 bases). This CDR3 has 14 residues. CDR1 and CDR2 (germline): MDHEN, SYDVKM. The V gene lost 3 bases and the J gene lost 9 bases, with 12 bases spanning the gap. Written as DNA, the CDR3 is TGTGCCAGCAGTTTCGGCGGGGGGGCTTCACCCCTCCACTTT. This sequence encodes CASSFGGGASPLHF.